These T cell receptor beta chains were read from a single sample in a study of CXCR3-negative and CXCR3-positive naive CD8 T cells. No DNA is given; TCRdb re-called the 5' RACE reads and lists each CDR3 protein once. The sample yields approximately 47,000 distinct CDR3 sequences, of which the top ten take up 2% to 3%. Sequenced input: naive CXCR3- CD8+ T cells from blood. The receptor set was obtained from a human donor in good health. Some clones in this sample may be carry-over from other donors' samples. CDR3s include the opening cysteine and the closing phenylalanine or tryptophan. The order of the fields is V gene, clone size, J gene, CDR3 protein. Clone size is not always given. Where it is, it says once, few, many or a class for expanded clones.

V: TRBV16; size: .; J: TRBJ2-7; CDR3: CASTHGSYEQYF
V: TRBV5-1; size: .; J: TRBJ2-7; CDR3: CASSYRDGTYEQYF
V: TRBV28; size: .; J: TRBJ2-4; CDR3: CASSFFRQTLPGLAKNIQYF
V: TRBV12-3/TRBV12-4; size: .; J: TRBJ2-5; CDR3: CASSFGLAGRETQYF
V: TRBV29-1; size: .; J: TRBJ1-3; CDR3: CSVERQGTAGNTIYF
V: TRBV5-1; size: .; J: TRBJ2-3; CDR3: CASSLENALTDTQYF
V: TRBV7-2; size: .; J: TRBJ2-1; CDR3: CASRTAGAGSYNEQFF
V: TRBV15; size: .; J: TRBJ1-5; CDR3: CATANRVGDQPQHF
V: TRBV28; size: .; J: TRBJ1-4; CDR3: CASSSGFNEKLFF
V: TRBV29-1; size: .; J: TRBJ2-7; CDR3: CSVVTGSYEQYF
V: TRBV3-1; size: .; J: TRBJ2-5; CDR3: CASCQDTGLGETQYF
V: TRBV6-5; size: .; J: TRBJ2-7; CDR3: CASSYKQSYEQYF
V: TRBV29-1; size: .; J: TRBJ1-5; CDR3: CSVGGGNQPQHF
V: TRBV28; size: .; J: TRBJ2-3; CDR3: CASSLGGSGTDTQYF
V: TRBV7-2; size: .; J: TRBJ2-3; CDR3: CASSTPSGGAVADTQYF
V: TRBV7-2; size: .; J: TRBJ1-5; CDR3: CASSLGQGLSDQHF
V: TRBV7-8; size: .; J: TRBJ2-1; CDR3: CASSLGSGNEQFF
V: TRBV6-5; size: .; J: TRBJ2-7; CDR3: CASSKFDRGYEQYF
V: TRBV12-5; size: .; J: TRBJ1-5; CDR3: CASGLGTGAQPQHF
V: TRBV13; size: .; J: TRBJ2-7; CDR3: CASSPEASYEQYF
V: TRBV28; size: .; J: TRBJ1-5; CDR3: CASSFLSRQPQHF
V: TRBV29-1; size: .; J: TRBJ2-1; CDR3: CSPMGGFGEQFF
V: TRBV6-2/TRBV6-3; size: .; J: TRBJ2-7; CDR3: CASSYSRYEQYF
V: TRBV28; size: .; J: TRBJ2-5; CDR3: CASSLDIEETQYF
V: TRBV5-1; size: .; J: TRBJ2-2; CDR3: CASSLGSTGELFF
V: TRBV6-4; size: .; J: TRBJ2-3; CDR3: CASSDSTEGNTQYF
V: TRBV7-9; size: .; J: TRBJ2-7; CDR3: CASSLELRPYEQYF
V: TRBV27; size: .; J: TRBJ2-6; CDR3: CASSPGSGANVLTF
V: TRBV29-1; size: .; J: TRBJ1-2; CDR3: CSVEEGGPAGYTF
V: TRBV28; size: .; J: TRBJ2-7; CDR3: CATTPGVVYEQYF
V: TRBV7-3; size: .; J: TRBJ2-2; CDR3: CASSDTSSGSNTGELFF
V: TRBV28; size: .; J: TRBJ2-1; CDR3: CAVSSYNEQFF
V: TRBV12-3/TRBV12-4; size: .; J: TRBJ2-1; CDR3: CASSHSFLGGNEQFF
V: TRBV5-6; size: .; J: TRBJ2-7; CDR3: CASSLGSGVDEQYF
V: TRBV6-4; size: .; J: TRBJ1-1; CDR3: CASSPGGFTEAFF
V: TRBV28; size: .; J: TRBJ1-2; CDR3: CASSLASSYGYTF
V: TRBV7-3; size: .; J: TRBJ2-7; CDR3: CASSLTIRAFSYEQYF
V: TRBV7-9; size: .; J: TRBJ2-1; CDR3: CASSFGAHNEQFF
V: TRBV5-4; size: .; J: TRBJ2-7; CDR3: CASSTETGGSSYEQYF
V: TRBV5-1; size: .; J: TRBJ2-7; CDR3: CASSFGPGSSYEQYF
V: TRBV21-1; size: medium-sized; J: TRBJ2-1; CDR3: CASSRIRDRLVENEQFF
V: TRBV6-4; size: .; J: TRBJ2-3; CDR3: CASSPTGEGDTQYF
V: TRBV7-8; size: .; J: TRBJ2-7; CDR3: CASSPSPSGSYEQYF
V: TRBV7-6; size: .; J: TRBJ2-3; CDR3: CASSGAGETDTQYF